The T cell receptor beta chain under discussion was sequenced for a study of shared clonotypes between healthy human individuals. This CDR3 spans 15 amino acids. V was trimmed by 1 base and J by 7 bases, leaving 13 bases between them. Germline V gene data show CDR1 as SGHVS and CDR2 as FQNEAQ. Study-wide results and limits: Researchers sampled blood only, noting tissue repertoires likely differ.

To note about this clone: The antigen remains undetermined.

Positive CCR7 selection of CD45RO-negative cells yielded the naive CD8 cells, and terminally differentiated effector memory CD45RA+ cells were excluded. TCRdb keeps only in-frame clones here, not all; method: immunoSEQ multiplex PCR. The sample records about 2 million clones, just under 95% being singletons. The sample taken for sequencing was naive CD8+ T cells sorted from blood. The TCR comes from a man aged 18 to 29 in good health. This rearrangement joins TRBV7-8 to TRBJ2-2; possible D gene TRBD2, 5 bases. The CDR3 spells CASSLEREWDGELFF. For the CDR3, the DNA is TGTGCCAGCAGCTTAGAAAGGGAGTGGGACGGGGAGCTGTTTTTT.